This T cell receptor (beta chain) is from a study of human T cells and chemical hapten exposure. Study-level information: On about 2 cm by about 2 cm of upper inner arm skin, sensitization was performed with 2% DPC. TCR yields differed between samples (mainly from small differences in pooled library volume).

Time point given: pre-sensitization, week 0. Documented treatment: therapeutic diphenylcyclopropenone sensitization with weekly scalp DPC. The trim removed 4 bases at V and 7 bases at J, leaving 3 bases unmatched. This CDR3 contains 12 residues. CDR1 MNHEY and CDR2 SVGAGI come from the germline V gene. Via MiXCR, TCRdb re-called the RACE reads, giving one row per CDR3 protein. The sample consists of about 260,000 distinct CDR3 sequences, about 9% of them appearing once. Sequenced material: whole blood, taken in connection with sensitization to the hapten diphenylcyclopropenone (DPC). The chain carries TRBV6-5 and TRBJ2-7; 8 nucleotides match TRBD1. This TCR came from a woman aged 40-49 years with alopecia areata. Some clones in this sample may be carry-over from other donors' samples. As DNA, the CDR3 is TGTGCCAGCAGTTCTCAGGGGGCTGAGCAGTACTTC. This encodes CASSSQGAEQYF.